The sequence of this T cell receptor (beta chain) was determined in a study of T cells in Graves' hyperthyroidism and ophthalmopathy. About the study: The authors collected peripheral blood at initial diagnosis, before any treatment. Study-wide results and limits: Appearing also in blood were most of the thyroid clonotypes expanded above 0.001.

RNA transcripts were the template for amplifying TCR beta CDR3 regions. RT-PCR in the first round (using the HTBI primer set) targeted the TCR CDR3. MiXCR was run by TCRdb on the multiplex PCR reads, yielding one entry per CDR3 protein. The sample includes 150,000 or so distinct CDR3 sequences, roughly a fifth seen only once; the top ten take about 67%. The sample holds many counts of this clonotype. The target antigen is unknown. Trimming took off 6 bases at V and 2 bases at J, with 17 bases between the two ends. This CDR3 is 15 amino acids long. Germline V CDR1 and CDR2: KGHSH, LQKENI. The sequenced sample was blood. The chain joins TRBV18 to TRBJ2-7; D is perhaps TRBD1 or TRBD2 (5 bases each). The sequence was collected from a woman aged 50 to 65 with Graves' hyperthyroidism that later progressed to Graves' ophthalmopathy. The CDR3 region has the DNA TGTGCCAGCTCTCCCTCCGGGACCCAAACCTACGAGCAGTACTTC. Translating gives CASSPSGTQTYEQYF.